The T cell receptor (beta chain) under discussion was sequenced for a study of T cells after posttransplantation cyclophosphamide. Findings and limits, study-wide: Skin or GI-infiltrating T cells shared few TRB sequences with blood. Donor-recipient repertoire similarity was low at 1-2 months, rising over year one. Recipient CMV seropositivity and CMV reactivation strongly tracked TRB clonality.

This related bone marrow graft donor gave peripheral blood on the day of marrow donation. Ten or more counts support this clone. The antigen is not known. Sequenced by immunoSEQ multiplex PCR; TCRdb stores in-frame clones only, minus some. The data show 20,000 to 30,000 clones, with none appearing a single time. The ends lost 9 bases at V and 0 bases at J; junction bases unmatched: 8. CDR3 size: 15 residues. Germline V gene data show CDR1 as ENHRY and CDR2 as SYGVKD. This TCR was sampled from a man in his fifties in good health, CMV-negative, and a related stem cell transplant donor. Sequencing was performed on PBMCs. The rearrangement joins TRBV10-3 to TRBJ2-3; TRBD1 agrees at 8 bases. The CDR3 here is CAIGQGGTSTDTQYF. The CDR3 DNA reads as TGTGCCATTGGACAGGGAGGCACTAGCACAGATACGCAGTATTTT.